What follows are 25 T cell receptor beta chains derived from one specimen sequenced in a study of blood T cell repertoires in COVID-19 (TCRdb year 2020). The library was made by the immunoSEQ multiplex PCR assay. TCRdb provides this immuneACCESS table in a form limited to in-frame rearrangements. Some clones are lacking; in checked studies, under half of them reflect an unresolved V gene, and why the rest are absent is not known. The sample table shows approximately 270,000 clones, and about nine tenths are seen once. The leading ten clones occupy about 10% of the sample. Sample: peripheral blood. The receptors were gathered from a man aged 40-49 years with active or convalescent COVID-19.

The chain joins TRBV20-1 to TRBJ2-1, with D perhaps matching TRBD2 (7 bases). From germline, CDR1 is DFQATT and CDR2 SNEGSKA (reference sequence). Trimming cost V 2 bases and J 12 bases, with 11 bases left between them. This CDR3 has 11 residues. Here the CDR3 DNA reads TGCAGTGCTAGATCCGGGGGGCCGCAGTTCTTC. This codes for CSARSGGPQFF.

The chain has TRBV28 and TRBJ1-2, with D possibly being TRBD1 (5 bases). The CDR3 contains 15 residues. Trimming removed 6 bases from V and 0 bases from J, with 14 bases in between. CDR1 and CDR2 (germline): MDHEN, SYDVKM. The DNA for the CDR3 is TGTGCCAGCAGCCCAGCAGGGAAATCTAACTATGGCTACACCTTC. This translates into CASSPAGKSNYGYTF.

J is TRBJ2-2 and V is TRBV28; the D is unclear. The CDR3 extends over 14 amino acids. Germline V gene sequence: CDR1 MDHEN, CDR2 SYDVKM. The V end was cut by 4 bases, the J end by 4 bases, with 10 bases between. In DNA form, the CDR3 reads TGTGCCAGCAGTTCTCCTACGGTCACCGGGGAGCTGTTTTTT. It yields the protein CASSSPTVTGELFF.

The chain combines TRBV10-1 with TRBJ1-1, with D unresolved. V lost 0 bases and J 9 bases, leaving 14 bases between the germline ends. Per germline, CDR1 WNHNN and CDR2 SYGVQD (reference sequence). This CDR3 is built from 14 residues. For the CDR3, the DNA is TGCGCCAGCAGTGAGTCGAATCGTGGGGAGAAAGCTTTCTTT. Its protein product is CASSESNRGEKAFF.

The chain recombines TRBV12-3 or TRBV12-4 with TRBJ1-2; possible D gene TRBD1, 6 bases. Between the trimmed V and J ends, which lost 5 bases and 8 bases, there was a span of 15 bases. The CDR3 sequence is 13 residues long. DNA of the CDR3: TGTGCCAGCAGTACCACAGGGCCTGGGGGCTACACCTTC. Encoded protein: CASSTTGPGGYTF.

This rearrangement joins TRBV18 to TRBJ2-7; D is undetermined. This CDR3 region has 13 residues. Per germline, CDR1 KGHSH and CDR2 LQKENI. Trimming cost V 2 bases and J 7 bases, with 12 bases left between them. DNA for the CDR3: TGTGCCAGCTCACCAACAAGCTCGGGTGAGCAGTACTTC. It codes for CASSPTSSGEQYF.

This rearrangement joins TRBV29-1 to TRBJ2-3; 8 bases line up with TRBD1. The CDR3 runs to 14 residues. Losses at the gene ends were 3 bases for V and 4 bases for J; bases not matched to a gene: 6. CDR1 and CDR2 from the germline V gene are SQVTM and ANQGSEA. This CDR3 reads CSVDQGARSDTQYF. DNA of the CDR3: TGCAGCGTTGATCAGGGGGCGAGGTCAGATACGCAGTATTTT.

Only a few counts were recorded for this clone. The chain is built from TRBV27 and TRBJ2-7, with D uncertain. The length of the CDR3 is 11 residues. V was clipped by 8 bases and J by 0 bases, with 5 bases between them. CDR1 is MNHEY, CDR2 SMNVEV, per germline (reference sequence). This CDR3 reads CASGLSYEQYF. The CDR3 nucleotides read TGTGCCAGCGGCCTCTCCTACGAGCAGTACTTC.

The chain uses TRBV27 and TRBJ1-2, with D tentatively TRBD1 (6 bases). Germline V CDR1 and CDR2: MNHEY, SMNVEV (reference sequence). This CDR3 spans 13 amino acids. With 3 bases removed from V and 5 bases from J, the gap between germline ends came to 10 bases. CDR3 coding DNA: TGTGCCAGCAGTTTCCAGGGGTTATATGGCTACACCTTC. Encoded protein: CASSFQGLYGYTF.

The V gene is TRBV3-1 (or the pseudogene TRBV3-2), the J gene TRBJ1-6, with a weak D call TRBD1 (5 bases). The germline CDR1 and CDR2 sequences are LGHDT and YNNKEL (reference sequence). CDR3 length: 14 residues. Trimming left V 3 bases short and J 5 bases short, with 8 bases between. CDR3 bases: TGTGCCAGCAGCCACGGGGGGGATAATTCACCCCTCCACTTT. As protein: CASSHGGDNSPLHF.

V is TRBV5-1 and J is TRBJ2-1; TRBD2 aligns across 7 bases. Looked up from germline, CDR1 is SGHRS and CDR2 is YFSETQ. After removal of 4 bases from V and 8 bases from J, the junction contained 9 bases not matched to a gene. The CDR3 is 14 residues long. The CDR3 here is CASSLSPSGDEQFF. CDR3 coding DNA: TGCGCCAGCAGCCTCTCCCCCAGCGGGGATGAGCAGTTCTTC. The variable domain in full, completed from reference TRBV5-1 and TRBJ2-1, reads KAGVTQTPRYLIKTRGQQVTLSCSPISGHRSVSWYQQTPGQGLQFLFEYFSETQRNKGNFPGRFSGRQFSNSRSEMNVSTLELGDSALYLCASSLSPSGDEQFFGPGTRLTVL.

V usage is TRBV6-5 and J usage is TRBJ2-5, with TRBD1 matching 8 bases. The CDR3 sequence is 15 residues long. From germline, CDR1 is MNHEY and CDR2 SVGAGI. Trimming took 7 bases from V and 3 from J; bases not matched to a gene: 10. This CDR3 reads CASNGARGLEETQYF. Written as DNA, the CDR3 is TGTGCCAGCAATGGCGCCAGGGGGCTCGAAGAGACCCAGTACTTC.

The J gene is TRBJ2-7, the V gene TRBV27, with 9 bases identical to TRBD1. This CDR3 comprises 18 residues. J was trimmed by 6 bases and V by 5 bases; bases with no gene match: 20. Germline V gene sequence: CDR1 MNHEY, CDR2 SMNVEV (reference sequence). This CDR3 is CASSPPRPSWTGASEQYF. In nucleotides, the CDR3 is TGTGCCAGCAGTCCCCCTCGCCCCTCCTGGACAGGGGCTAGCGAGCAGTACTTC.

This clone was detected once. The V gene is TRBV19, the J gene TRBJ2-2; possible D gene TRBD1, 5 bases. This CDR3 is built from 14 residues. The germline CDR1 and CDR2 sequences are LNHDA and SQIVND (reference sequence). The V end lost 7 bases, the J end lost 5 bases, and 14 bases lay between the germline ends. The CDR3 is CASKGPRRTGELFF. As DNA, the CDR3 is TGTGCCAGTAAGGGGCCGCGAAGGACCGGGGAGCTGTTTTTT.

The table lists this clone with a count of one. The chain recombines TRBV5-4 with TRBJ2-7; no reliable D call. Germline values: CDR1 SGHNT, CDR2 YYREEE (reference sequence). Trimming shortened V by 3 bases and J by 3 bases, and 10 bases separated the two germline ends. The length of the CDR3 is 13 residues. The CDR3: CASSSTASYEQYF. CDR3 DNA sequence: TGTGCCAGCAGCTCAACCGCCAGCTACGAGCAGTACTTC.

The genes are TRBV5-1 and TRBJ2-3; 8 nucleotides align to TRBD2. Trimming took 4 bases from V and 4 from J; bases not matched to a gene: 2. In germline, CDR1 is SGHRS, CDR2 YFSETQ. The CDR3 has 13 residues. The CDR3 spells CASSPGLADTQYF. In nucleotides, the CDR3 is TGCGCCAGCAGCCCGGGACTAGCAGATACGCAGTATTTT.

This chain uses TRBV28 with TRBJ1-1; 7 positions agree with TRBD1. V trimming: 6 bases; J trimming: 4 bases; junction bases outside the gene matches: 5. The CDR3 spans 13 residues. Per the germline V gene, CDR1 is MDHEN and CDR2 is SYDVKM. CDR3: CASRPGGRTEAFF. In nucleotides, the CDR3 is TGTGCCAGCAGACCAGGGGGACGCACTGAAGCTTTCTTT.

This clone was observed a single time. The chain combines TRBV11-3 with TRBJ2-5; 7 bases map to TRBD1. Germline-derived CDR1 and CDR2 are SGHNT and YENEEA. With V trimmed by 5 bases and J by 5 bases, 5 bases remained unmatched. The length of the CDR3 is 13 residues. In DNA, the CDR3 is TGTGCCAGCAGCCGACAGGGAAGGGAGACCCAGTACTTC. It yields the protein CASSRQGRETQYF.

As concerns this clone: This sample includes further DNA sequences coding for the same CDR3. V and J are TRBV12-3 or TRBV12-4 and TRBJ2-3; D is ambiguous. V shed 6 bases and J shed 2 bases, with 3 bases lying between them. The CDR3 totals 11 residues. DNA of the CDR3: TGTGCCAGCAGCCTCACAGATACGCAGTATTTT. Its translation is CASSLTDTQYF.

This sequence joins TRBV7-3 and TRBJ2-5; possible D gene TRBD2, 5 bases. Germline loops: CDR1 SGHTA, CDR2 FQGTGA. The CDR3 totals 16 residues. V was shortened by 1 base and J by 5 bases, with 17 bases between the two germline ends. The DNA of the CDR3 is TGTGCCAGCAGCTTAATGGGAGCTGGTGTCGGCGAGACCCAGTACTTC. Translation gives CASSLMGAGVGETQYF. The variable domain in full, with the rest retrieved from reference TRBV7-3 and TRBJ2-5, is GAGVSQTPSNKVTEKGKYVELRCDPISGHTALYWYRQSLGQGPEFLIYFQGTGAADDSGLPNDRFFAVRPEGSVSTLKIQRTERGDSAVYLCASSLMGAGVGETQYFGPGTRLLVL.

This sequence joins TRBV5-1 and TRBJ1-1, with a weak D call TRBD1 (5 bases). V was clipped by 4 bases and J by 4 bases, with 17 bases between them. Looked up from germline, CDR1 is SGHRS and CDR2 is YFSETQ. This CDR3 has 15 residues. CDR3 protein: CASSLDTSGGTEAFF. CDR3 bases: TGCGCCAGCAGCCTCGACACCTCGGGGGGCACTGAAGCTTTCTTT.

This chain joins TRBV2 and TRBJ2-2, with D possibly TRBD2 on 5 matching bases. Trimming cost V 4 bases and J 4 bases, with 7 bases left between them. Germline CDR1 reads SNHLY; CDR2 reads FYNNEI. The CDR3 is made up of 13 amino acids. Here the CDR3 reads CASSVEGTGELFF. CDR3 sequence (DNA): TGTGCCAGCAGTGTAGAGGGCACCGGGGAGCTGTTTTTT. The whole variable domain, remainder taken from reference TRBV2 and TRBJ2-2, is EPEVTQTPSHQVTQMGQEVILRCVPISNHLYFYWYRQILGQKVEFLVSFYNNEISEKSEIFDDQFSVERPDGSNFTLKIRSTKLEDSAMYFCASSVEGTGELFFGEGSRLTVL.

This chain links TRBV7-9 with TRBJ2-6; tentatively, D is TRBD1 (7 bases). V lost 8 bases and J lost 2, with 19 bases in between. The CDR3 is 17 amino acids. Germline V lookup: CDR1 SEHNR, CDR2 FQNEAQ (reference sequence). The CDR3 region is CASSRQGGSAGANVLTF. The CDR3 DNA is TGTGCCAGCTCGCGACAGGGAGGTTCAGCTGGGGCCAACGTCCTGACTTTC.

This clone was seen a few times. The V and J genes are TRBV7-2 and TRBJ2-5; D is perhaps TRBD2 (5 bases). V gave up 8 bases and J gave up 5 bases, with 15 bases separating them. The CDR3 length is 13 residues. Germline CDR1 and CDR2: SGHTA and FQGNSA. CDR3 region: CASRWENGETQYF. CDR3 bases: TGTGCCAGCCGATGGGAGAACGGGGAGACCCAGTACTTC. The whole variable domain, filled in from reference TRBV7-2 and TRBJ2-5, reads GAGVSQSPSNKVTEKGKDVELRCDPISGHTALYWYRQSLGQGLEFLIYFQGNSAPDKSGLPSDRFSAERTGGSVSTLTIQRTQQEDSAVYLCASRWENGETQYFGPGTRLLVL.

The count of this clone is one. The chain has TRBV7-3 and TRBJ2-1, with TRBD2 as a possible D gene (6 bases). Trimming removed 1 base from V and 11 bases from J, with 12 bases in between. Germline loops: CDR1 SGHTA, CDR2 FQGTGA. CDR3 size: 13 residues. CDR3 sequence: CASSLIAEGQQFF. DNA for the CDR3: TGTGCCAGCAGCTTAATAGCGGAGGGGCAGCAGTTCTTC. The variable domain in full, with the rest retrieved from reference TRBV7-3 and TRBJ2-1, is GAGVSQTPSNKVTEKGKYVELRCDPISGHTALYWYRQSLGQGPEFLIYFQGTGAADDSGLPNDRFFAVRPEGSVSTLKIQRTERGDSAVYLCASSLIAEGQQFFGPGTRLTVL.